One and the same sample provided the 24 T cell receptor beta chains below, sequenced in a study of identifying expanded T cells in peripheral blood. Produced via immunoSEQ multiplex PCR; TCRdb's table is partial and in-frame only. In the table there are more than 85,000 clones, 88% of which are singletons. Input material: blood. The receptor set was obtained from a person between 18 and 69 years old in good health.

V and J are TRBV10-3 and TRBJ2-2; D may be TRBD2 (5 bases). V lost 0 bases and J lost 4, with 9 bases in between. This CDR3 has 15 amino acids. CDR1 ENHRY and CDR2 SYGVKD come from the germline V gene. CDR3 sequence (DNA): TGTGCCATCAGTGAGTCTTTGGGGAGCACCGGGGAGCTGTTTTTT. Protein sequence: CAISESLGSTGELFF.

The chain recombines TRBV27 with TRBJ2-7; D call uncertain. Germline CDR1 MNHEY, CDR2 SMNVEV (reference sequence). The ends were cut back, 5 bases at V and 3 bases at J, with 11 bases in the middle. The CDR3 has 13 residues. The CDR3 region has the DNA TGTGCCAGCAGTCCGACTCGCGTCTACGAGCAGTACTTC. Translated: CASSPTRVYEQYF.

The chain links TRBV19 to TRBJ1-2; no firm D call. The CDR3 totals 13 residues. V lost 6 bases to trimming and J lost 8 bases, with 16 bases between them. The germline CDR1 and CDR2 sequences are LNHDA and SQIVND (reference sequence). The CDR3 bases are TGTGCCAGTAGACCCGGCCGCGGACGGGGCTACACCTTC. This gives the protein CASRPGRGRGYTF.

J is TRBJ2-1 and V is TRBV11-2, with 8 bases that match TRBD2. V shed 5 bases, J shed 5 bases, and the junction held 20 bases outside the gene matches. CDR3 length: 19 amino acids. Germline CDR1 SGHAT, CDR2 FQNNGV. DNA for the CDR3: TGTGCCAGCAGCACAAGGGCTAGCGGGTACACCACCATCCACAATGAGCAGTTCTTC. It is translated as CASSTRASGYTTIHNEQFF. Full variable domain (remainder filled in from reference TRBV11-2 and TRBJ2-1): EAGVAQSPRYKIIEKRQSVAFWCNPISGHATLYWYQQILGQGPKLLIQFQNNGVVDDSQLPKDRFSAERLKGVDSTLKIQPAKLEDSAVYLCASSTRASGYTTIHNEQFFGPGTRLTVL.

The sample holds one count of this clone. The rearrangement joins TRBV6-6 to TRBJ1-2; no definite D call. Germline-derived CDR1 and CDR2 are MNHNY and SVGAGI (reference sequence). V dropped 2 bases and J dropped 3 bases, with 4 bases sitting between them. The CDR3 is 12 amino acids. This CDR3 reads CASSYVDYGYTF. The CDR3 bases are TGTGCCAGCAGTTACGTTGACTATGGCTACACCTTC.

This sequence joins TRBV19 and TRBJ1-4; TRBD1 is a possible D gene (5 bases). The CDR3 has 13 residues. V lost 2 bases and J 12 bases, leaving 13 bases between the germline ends. The V gene's germline CDR1 is LNHDA and CDR2 SQIVND (reference sequence). DNA of the CDR3: TGTGCCAGTAGTATAACCAGGGCTGGGGAACTGTTTTTT. This gives the protein CASSITRAGELFF.

V gene TRBV27 combines with J gene TRBJ2-7; no clear D gene. This CDR3 has 14 amino acids. Germline-derived CDR1 and CDR2 are MNHEY and SMNVEV (reference sequence). V was pared by 0 bases and J by 6 bases, with 12 bases between. Here the CDR3 reads CASSLSGLMGEQYF. CDR3 nucleotide sequence: TGTGCCAGCAGTTTATCTGGTCTGATGGGCGAGCAGTACTTC.

The V and J genes are TRBV9 and TRBJ2-7; TRBD1 agrees at 7 bases. This CDR3 is 13 amino acids long. Germline V gives CDR1 SGDLS, CDR2 YYNGEE. V lost 1 base to trimming and J lost 5 bases; unmatched junction nucleotides: 3. The CDR3, as DNA: TGTGCCAGCAGCGTATCCCAGGGGGACGAGCAGTACTTC. Translated: CASSVSQGDEQYF.

This rearrangement joins TRBV21-1 to TRBJ2-7; the table's D gene call, TRBD1, was not cross checked with the DNA. TRBV21-1 is given as a pseudogene. The CDR3 consists of 15 residues. CDR3 sequence (DNA): TGTGCCAGCAGCAAAGGTAGGACAGAAGCCTACGAGCAGTACTTC. Protein: CASSKGRTEAYEQYF.

The chain recombines TRBV5-1 with TRBJ2-7, with 9 bases identical to TRBD1. The CDR3 has 16 amino acids. Germline V gives CDR1 SGHRS, CDR2 YFSETQ. Germline trimming cut 4 bases from V and 2 bases from J; bases unmatched to any gene: 10. Here the CDR3 DNA reads TGCGCCAGCAGCCTGACAGGGGGTGCGGCGACCTACGAGCAGTACTTC. Its protein product is CASSLTGGAATYEQYF.

The rearrangement uses TRBV7-9 and TRBJ1-2; unclear D gene. This CDR3 comprises 13 residues. Trimming took off 5 bases at V and 3 bases at J, with 10 bases between the two ends. The germline gives CDR1 SEHNR, CDR2 FQNEAQ (reference sequence). The CDR3 DNA sequence: TGTGCCAGCAGCGCCTTTGAGGACTATGGCTACACCTTC. Its protein is CASSAFEDYGYTF.

The V call is TRBV4-1, the J call TRBJ2-7, with 12 bases fitting TRBD2. In germline, CDR1 is MGHRA, CDR2 YSYEKL. Germline trimming cut 4 bases from V and 0 bases from J; bases unmatched to any gene: 7. The CDR3 covers 17 residues. CDR3 region: CASSPTRTSGTSYEQYF. In DNA, the CDR3 is TGCGCCAGCAGCCCAACGAGGACTAGCGGGACCTCCTACGAGCAGTACTTC.

J is TRBJ2-4 and V is TRBV9, with 11 bases lining up with TRBD2. V lost 4 bases to trimming and J lost 0 bases; unmatched junction nucleotides: 6. Germline V gene lookup returns CDR1 SGDLS and CDR2 YYNGEE. CDR3 size: 17 residues. CDR3 sequence: CASSPGLAGGAKNIQYF. DNA for the CDR3: TGTGCCAGCAGCCCAGGACTAGCGGGTGGAGCCAAAAACATTCAGTACTTC.

The rearrangement joins TRBV10-2 to TRBJ1-1, with TRBD1 matching 7 bases. This CDR3 has 12 residues. V trimming: 3 bases; J trimming: 5 bases; junction bases outside the gene matches: 0. Germline V gene lookup returns CDR1 WSHSY and CDR2 SAAADI. In DNA form, the CDR3 reads TGCGCCAGCAGTGAACAGGGGACTGAAGCTTTCTTT. Translation: CASSEQGTEAFF.

This chain uses TRBV5-1 with TRBJ1-1, with 7 bases lining up with TRBD1. Germline CDR1 SGHRS, CDR2 YFSETQ. With V trimmed by 0 bases and J by 8 bases, 4 bases remained unmatched. The CDR3 runs 13 residues. The DNA of the CDR3 is TGCGCCAGCAGCTTGGTGCTGGACAGGGAAGCTTTCTTT. It specifies CASSLVLDREAFF.

This clone was recorded only once. The V gene is TRBV19, the J gene TRBJ1-1, with D perhaps TRBD1 (5 bases). Germline V CDR1 and CDR2: LNHDA, SQIVND (reference sequence). CDR3 length: 13 amino acids. Trimming pared 7 bases from V and 3 bases from J, leaving 12 bases between. CDR3 sequence: CASNPRADTEAFF. The CDR3 nucleotides are TGTGCCAGTAATCCCAGGGCTGACACTGAAGCTTTCTTT.

Here the CDR3 reads CASSIFVSSYEQYF. As DNA, the CDR3 is TGTGCCAGTAGTATCTTCGTAAGCTCCTACGAGCAGTACTTC. The genes are TRBV19 and TRBJ2-7, with D unclear. Germline V gene data show CDR1 as LNHDA and CDR2 as SQIVND (reference sequence). Trimming cost V 3 bases and J 0 bases, with 9 bases left between them. The CDR3 length is 14 residues.

J is TRBJ2-1 and V is TRBV5-4; D perhaps matches TRBD2 (6 bases). This CDR3 has 16 amino acids. CDR1 SGHNT and CDR2 YYREEE come from the germline V gene (reference sequence). The V end lost 0 bases, the J end lost 6 bases, and 16 bases lay between the germline ends. CDR3 DNA: TGTGCCAGCAGCTTGGGACGGGGGATCCTTTCCAATGAGCAGTTCTTC. Protein product: CASSLGRGILSNEQFF.

This clone was seen a single time. V usage is TRBV7-6 and J usage is TRBJ2-3; no firm D call. The germline V gene encodes CDR1 SGHVS and CDR2 FNYEAQ. V lost 3 bases, J lost 5 bases, and 3 bases lay in between. The length of the CDR3 is 11 residues. CDR3: CASSFKDTQYF. The CDR3 DNA reads TGTGCCAGCAGCTTCAAAGATACGCAGTATTTT.

This rearrangement joins TRBV7-6 to TRBJ1-2, with 7 positions matching TRBD1. Germline V gene lookup returns CDR1 SGHVS and CDR2 FNYEAQ. The junction had 5 bases not matched to a gene; V was cut back by 6 bases and J by 4 bases. The CDR3 consists of 13 residues. CDR3 nucleotide sequence: TGTGCCAGCAGGGATACAGGGGCCTATGGCTACACCTTC. As protein: CASRDTGAYGYTF.

The V call is TRBV18, the J call TRBJ1-1, with 9 positions matching TRBD1. The length of the CDR3 is 13 residues. Germline-derived CDR1 and CDR2 are KGHSH and LQKENI. J was trimmed by 2 bases and V by 6 bases; bases with no gene match: 1. This CDR3 reads CASSTGGNTEAFF. The CDR3 nucleotides read TGTGCCAGCTCCACAGGGGGCAACACTGAAGCTTTCTTT.

This clone was seen a single time. The chain couples TRBV4-2 to TRBJ1-4, with 7 bases that match TRBD1. The germline V gene has CDR1 LGHNA and CDR2 YNFKEQ. J was trimmed by 5 bases and V by 4 bases; bases with no gene match: 4. The CDR3 is made up of 14 amino acids. CDR3 bases: TGTGCCAGCAGCCCTTCGACAGGGAATGAAAAACTGTTTTTT. Encoded protein: CASSPSTGNEKLFF.

The chain carries TRBV5-4 and TRBJ2-7; D tentatively reads TRBD1 or TRBD2 (5 bases each). The CDR3 has 14 amino acids. V was trimmed by 2 bases and J by 2 bases, leaving 11 bases between them. The germline gives CDR1 SGHNT, CDR2 YYREEE (reference sequence). The CDR3 is CASSLTGATYEQYF. The DNA of the CDR3 is TGTGCCAGCAGCTTAACCGGGGCGACCTACGAGCAGTACTTC. The variable domain in full, completed from reference TRBV5-4 and TRBJ2-7, reads ETGVTQSPTHLIKTRGQQVTLRCSSQSGHNTVSWYQQALGQGPQFIFQYYREEENGRGNFPPRFSGLQFPNYSSELNVNALELDDSALYLCASSLTGATYEQYFGPGTRLTVT.

The chain has TRBV7-9 and TRBJ2-2, with D perhaps being TRBD1 or TRBD2 (6 bases each). CDR1 is SEHNR, CDR2 FQNEAQ, per germline (reference sequence). With 5 bases removed from V and 8 bases from J, the gap between germline ends came to 15 bases. The CDR3 has 14 amino acids. Here the CDR3 DNA reads TGTGCCAGCAGCGACCTCGGGGGCCAGGGGGAGCTGTTTTTT. Residues: CASSDLGGQGELFF.